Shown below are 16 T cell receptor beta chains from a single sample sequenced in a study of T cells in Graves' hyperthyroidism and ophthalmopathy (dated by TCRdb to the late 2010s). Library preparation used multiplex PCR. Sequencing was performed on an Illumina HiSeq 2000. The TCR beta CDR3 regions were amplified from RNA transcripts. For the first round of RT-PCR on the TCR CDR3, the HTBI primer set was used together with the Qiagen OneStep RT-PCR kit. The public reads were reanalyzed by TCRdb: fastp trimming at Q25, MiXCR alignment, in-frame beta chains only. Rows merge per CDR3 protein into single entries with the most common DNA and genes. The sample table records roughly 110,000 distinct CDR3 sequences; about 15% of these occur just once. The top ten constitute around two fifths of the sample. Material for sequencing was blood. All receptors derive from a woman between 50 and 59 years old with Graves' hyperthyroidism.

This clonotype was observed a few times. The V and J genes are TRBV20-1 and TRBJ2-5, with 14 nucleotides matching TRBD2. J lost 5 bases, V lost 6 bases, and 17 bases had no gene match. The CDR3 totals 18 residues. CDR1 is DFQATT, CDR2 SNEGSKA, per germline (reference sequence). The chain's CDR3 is CSAPGTGTSGGRSETQYF. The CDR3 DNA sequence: TGCAGTGCCCCCGGGACCGGGACTAGCGGGGGAAGGAGCGAGACCCAGTACTTC.

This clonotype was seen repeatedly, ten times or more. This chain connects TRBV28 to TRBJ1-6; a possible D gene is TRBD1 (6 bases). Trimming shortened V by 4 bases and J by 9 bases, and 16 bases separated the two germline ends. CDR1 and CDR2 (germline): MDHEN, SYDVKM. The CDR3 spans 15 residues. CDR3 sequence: CASSSPSPGASPLHF. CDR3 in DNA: TGTGCCAGCAGTTCCCCTTCGCCAGGGGCTTCACCCCTCCACTTT. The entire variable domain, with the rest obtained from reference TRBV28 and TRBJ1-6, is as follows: DVKVTQSSRYLVKRTGEKVFLECVQDMDHENMFWYRQDPGLGLRLIYFSYDVKMKEKGDIPEGYSVSREKKERFSLILESASTNQTSMYLCASSSPSPGASPLHFGNGTRLTVT.

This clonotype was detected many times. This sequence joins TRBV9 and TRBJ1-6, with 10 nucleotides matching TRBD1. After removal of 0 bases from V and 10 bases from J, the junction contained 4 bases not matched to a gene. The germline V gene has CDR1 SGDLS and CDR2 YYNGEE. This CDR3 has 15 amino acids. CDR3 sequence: CASSVEGQGLSPLHF. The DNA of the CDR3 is TGTGCCAGCAGCGTAGAGGGACAGGGGTTGTCACCCCTCCACTTT.

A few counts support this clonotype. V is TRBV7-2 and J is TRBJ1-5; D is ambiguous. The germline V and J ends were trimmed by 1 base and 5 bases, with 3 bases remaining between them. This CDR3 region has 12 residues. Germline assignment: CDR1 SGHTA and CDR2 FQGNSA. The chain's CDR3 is CASSLGHQPQHF. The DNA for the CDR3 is TGTGCCAGCAGCTTAGGTCATCAGCCCCAGCATTTT.

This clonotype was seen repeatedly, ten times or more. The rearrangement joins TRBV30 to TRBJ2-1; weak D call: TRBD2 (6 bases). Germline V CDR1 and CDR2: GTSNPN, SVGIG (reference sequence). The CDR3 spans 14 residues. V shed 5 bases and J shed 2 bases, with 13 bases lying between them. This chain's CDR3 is CAWQTGRPYNEQFF. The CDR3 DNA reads TGTGCCTGGCAGACCGGGAGACCCTACAATGAGCAGTTCTTC.

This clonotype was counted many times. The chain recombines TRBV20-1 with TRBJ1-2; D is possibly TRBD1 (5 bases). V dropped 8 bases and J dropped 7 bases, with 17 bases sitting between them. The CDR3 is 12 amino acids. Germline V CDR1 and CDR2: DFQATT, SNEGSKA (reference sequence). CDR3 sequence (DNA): TGCAGTCCTAAGCCAGGGAACGCTGGCTACACCTTC. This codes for CSPKPGNAGYTF.

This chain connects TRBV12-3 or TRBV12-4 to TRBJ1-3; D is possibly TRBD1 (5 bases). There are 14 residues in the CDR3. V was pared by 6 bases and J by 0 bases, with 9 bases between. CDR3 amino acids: CASREGFSGNTIYF. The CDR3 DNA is TGTGCCAGCAGAGAGGGGTTCTCTGGAAACACCATATATTTT.

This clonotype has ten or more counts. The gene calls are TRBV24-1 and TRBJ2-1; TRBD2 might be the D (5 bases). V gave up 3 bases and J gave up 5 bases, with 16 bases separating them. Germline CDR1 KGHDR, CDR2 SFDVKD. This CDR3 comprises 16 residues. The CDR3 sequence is CATSDPGLMRNNEQFF. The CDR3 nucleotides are TGTGCCACCAGTGATCCCGGACTTATGAGAAACAATGAGCAGTTCTTC.

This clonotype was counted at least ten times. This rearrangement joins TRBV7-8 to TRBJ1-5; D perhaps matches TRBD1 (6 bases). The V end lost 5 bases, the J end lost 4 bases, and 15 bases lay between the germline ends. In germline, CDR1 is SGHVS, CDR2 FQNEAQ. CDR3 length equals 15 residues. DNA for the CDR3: TGTGCCAGCAGCGCCTACAGGGTACGGAATCAGCCCCAGCATTTT. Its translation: CASSAYRVRNQPQHF.

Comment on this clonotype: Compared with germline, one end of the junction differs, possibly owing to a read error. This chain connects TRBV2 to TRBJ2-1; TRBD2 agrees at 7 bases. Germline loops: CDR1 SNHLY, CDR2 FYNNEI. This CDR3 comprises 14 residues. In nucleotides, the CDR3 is TGCGCCAGCAGCGCCGGGGCTAGCGGTCGGGAGCAGTTCTTC. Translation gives CASSAGASGREQFF.

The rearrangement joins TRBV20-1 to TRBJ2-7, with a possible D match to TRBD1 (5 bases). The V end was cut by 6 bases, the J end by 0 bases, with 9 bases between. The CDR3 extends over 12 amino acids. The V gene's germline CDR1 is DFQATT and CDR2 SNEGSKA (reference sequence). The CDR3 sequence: CSADRPSYEQYF. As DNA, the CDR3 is TGCAGTGCCGACAGACCCTCCTACGAGCAGTACTTC.

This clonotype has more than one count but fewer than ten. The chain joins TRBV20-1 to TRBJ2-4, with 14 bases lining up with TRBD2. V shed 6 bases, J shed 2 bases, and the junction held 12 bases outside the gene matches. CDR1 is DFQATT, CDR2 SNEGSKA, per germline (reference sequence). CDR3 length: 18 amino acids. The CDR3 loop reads CSAPGAGTSGGTKNIQYF. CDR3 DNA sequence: TGCAGTGCCCCCGGGGCCGGGACTAGCGGGGGAACCAAAAACATTCAGTACTTC.

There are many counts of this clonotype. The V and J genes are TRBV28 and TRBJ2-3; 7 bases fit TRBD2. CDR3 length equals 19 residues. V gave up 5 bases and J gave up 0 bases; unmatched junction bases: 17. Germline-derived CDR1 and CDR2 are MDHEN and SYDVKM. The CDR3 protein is CASSPSYGGEVYSTDTQYF. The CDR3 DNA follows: TGTGCCAGCAGTCCCTCCTATGGGGGGGAGGTCTATAGCACAGATACGCAGTATTTT.

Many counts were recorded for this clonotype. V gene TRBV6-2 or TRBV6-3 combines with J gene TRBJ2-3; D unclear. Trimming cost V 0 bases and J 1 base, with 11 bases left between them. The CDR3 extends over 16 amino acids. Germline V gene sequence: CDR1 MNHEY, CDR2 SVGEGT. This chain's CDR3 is CASSYSTGLRTDTQYF. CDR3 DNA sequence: TGTGCCAGCAGTTACTCAACCGGTCTACGCACAGATACGCAGTATTTT.

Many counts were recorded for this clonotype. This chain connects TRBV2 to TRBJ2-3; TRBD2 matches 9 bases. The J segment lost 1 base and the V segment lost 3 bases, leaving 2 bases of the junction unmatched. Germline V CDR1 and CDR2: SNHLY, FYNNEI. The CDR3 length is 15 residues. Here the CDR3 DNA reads TGTGCCAGCAGTGATGAGCGGGAGGGCACAGATACGCAGTATTTT. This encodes CASSDEREGTDTQYF.

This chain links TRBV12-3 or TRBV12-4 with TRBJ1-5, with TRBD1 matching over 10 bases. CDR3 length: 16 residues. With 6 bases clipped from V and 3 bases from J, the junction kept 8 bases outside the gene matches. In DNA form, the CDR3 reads TGTGCCAGCAGCTCGTGGACAGGGGGAAACAATCAGCCCCAGCATTTT. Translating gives CASSSWTGGNNQPQHF.